One sample yielded the 10 T cell receptor beta chains listed below, sequenced in a study of T-cell memory formation after mild COVID-19. TCRdb reprocessed the 5' RACE reads with MiXCR, giving one entry per CDR3 protein. The table lists around 250,000 distinct CDR3 sequences, roughly 10% of them singletons. Material: PBMCs or a T cell subset sorted from them (not recorded which). These receptor sequences come from a man aged 18 to 35 who had mild COVID-19 (a few samples of this study predate the infection). Cell type and time point are not known.

This clonotype was counted between two and nine times. The rearrangement links TRBV7-9 to TRBJ2-5; TRBD1 might be the D (5 bases). Trimming left V 7 bases short and J 7 bases short, with 13 bases between. CDR1 is SEHNR, CDR2 FQNEAQ, per germline (reference sequence). CDR3 length: 12 residues. CDR3 in DNA: TGTGCCAGCAACCCAGGGTCCGGGACCCAGTACTTC. Translation: CASNPGSGTQYF.

This clonotype came up many times. The chain employs TRBV5-1 and TRBJ2-7; 7 nucleotides line up with TRBD1. Germline-derived CDR1 and CDR2 are SGHRS and YFSETQ. This CDR3 spans 14 amino acids. Germline trimming cut 4 bases from V and 2 bases from J; bases unmatched to any gene: 6. The CDR3 nucleotides read TGCGCCAGCAGCACCCCCGGGACAGCCTACGAGCAGTACTTC. Protein sequence: CASSTPGTAYEQYF.

The chain has TRBV5-1 and TRBJ2-1; no firm D call. V gave up 1 base and J gave up 7 bases, with 12 bases separating them. The germline CDR1 and CDR2 sequences are SGHRS and YFSETQ. The CDR3 spans 14 residues. The CDR3 protein is CASSLSADLNEQFF. CDR3 DNA: TGCGCCAGCAGCTTGTCGGCAGACTTAAATGAGCAGTTCTTC.

This clonotype was observed a single time. This may stem from a read error, because a much larger clone lies one nucleotide away. V is TRBV12-3 or TRBV12-4 and J is TRBJ2-3, with no clear D. The CDR3 runs to 11 residues. CDR3 DNA sequence: TGTTCCAGCAGTTTTCGGGATACGCAGTATTTT. Translated, it gives CSSSFRDTQYF.

The chain combines TRBV25-1 with TRBJ2-1, with 8 positions matching TRBD2. Germline loops: CDR1 MGHDK, CDR2 SYGVNS. The CDR3 runs 13 residues. J gave up 7 bases and V 6 bases, and 5 bases lay outside the gene matches. CDR3 residues: CASRGAGVNEQFF. As DNA, the CDR3 is TGTGCCAGCAGAGGAGCGGGGGTGAATGAGCAGTTCTTC.

V and J are TRBV30 and TRBJ2-3; D is unclear. Trimming removed 3 bases from V and 7 bases from J, with 11 bases in between. The CDR3 consists of 12 residues. Germline V gene data show CDR1 as GTSNPN and CDR2 as SVGIG (reference sequence). This chain's CDR3 is CAWRSELHTQYF. The CDR3 region has the DNA TGTGCCTGGAGGTCCGAATTGCATACGCAGTATTTT.

The chain carries TRBV11-3 and TRBJ2-7, with D hard to call. The CDR3 is 12 residues long. CDR1 and CDR2 (germline): SGHNT, YENEEA. V lost 0 bases and J lost 7, with 7 bases in between. The CDR3 region has the DNA TGTGCCAGCAGCTTAGATCAGGAAGAGCAGTACTTC. This codes for CASSLDQEEQYF.

V is TRBV9 and J is TRBJ1-1, with a tentative D call TRBD1 (5 bases). CDR1 is SGDLS, CDR2 YYNGEE, per germline. V was clipped by 4 bases and J by 1 base, with 11 bases between them. This CDR3 comprises 14 residues. CDR3 DNA: TGTGCCAGCAGCACTGGGGGGGGGAACACTGAAGCTTTCTTT. Amino acid sequence: CASSTGGGNTEAFF.

V and J are TRBV7-6 and TRBJ1-2; the match to TRBD1 covers 9 bases. V lost 5 bases and J lost 8; bases outside the gene matches: 6. Germline V gene data show CDR1 as SGHVS and CDR2 as FNYEAQ. The CDR3 spans 13 residues. CDR3 sequence (DNA): TGTGCCAGCAGCGGGACAGGGTCTTACGGCTACACCTTC. Translating gives CASSGTGSYGYTF.

This clonotype was recorded a few times. V is TRBV4-3 and J is TRBJ2-1; a possible D gene is TRBD1 (6 bases). Germline-derived CDR1 and CDR2 are LGHNA and YSLEER. The CDR3 covers 14 residues. The V end lost 3 bases, the J end lost 8 bases, and 14 bases lay between the germline ends. The CDR3 reads CASSQMGASDEQFF. The DNA of the CDR3 is TGCGCCAGCAGCCAGATGGGGGCCAGCGATGAGCAGTTCTTC.